This T cell receptor (beta chain) was captured by sequencing in a study of cytomegalovirus exposure and HLA in healthy donors. PCR was performed using 60 Vbeta and 13 Jbeta primers. Sequenced by immunoSEQ multiplex PCR; TCRdb stores in-frame clones only, minus some. The table lists around 160,000 clones, 75% to 90% of them singletons. This clone appeared once. The donors gave bone marrow, and they were healthy. The receptor comes from a human donor in good health. Sequencing was performed on PBMCs.

CDR3: CSVVPGQGIYGYTF. CDR3 in DNA: TGCAGCGTAGTACCGGGACAGGGGATCTATGGCTACACCTTC. The gene calls are TRBV29-1 and TRBJ1-2; 10 bases are shared with TRBD1. Germline CDR1 SQVTM, CDR2 ANQGSEA. V shed 6 bases and J 4 bases; nucleotides not matched to a gene: 8. The CDR3 spans 14 residues. The full variable domain, completed using reference TRBV29-1 and TRBJ1-2, is SAVISQKPSRDICQRGTSLTIQCQVDSQVTMMFWYRQQPGQSLTLIATANQGSEATYESGFVIDKFPISRPNLTFSTLTVSNMSPEDSSIYLCSVVPGQGIYGYTFGSGTRLTVV.